Each of the 21 T cell receptor beta chains below was sequenced from the same sample in a study of T cells in Graves' hyperthyroidism and ophthalmopathy. TCR beta CDR3 sequences were amplified from RNA transcripts. Carried out on the TCR CDR3, a first-round RT-PCR used the HTBI primer set. TCRdb fed the multiplex PCR reads into MiXCR, producing one record per CDR3 protein. The sample comprises fewer than 350,000 distinct CDR3 sequences, 18% of which are singletons, and roughly a sixth rests with the top ten. The specimen was blood. The source is a woman aged 40 to 50 with Graves' ophthalmopathy.

This clonotype was counted many times. The V gene is TRBV6-5, the J gene TRBJ2-7; TRBD2 might be the D (5 bases). Germline V gives CDR1 MNHEY, CDR2 SVGAGI. Trimming cost V 6 bases and J 2 bases, with 14 bases left between them. This CDR3 is 14 amino acids long. The CDR3 nucleotides are TGTGCCAGCAGGTTAAGGGAGAGCCCCTACGAGCAGTACTTC. Protein sequence: CASRLRESPYEQYF.

The table lists this clonotype with a count of one. V and J are TRBV24-1 and TRBJ1-1; 7 nucleotides line up with TRBD1. J was trimmed by 6 bases and V by 4 bases; bases with no gene match: 10. This CDR3 comprises 15 residues. Germline V CDR1 and CDR2: KGHDR, SFDVKD. Written as DNA, the CDR3 is TGTGCCACCAGTGAGAGTACAGGGGTTGGCGCTGAAGCTTTCTTT. This gives the protein CATSESTGVGAEAFF.

This clonotype appeared a few times. This CDR3 reads CAWSVRLAGNGGELFF. The CDR3 DNA is TGTGCCTGGAGTGTAAGACTAGCGGGAAACGGCGGGGAGCTGTTTTTT. This chain links TRBV30 with TRBJ2-2, with TRBD2 matching over 11 bases. The germline V gene encodes CDR1 GTSNPN and CDR2 SVGIG (reference sequence). The CDR3 is 16 residues long. The trim removed 0 bases at V and 7 bases at J, leaving 7 bases unmatched.

This clonotype appeared many times. The chain recombines TRBV19 with TRBJ1-1, with D unclear. The CDR3 extends over 12 amino acids. CDR1 is LNHDA and CDR2 is SQIVND in the germline V gene (reference sequence). Trimming shortened V by 9 bases and J by 5 bases, and 13 bases separated the two germline ends. The CDR3 DNA is TGTGCCAGCAGCGCCGGTGGGACTGAAGCTTTCTTT. Amino acid sequence: CASSAGGTEAFF. Combining the CDR3 with reference TRBV19 and TRBJ1-1 gives the whole variable domain DGGITQSPKYLFRKEGQNVTLSCEQNLNHDAMYWYRQDPGQGLRLIYYSQIVNDFQKGDIAEGYSVSREKKESFPLTVTSAQKNPTAFYLCASSAGGTEAFFGQGTRLTVV.

In this sample, this clonotype turned up many times. This chain uses TRBV12-5 with TRBJ1-1; D call uncertain. The V end was cut by 1 base, the J end by 0 bases, with 3 bases between. The CDR3 has 13 amino acids. Germline assignment: CDR1 LGHNT and CDR2 FRNRAP. This CDR3 is CASGLGMNTEAFF. The CDR3 DNA is TGTGCTAGTGGTTTGGGCATGAACACTGAAGCTTTCTTT.

The chain carries TRBV4-1 and TRBJ2-7; a possible D gene is TRBD2 (6 bases). This CDR3 comprises 15 residues. Germline V lookup: CDR1 MGHRA, CDR2 YSYEKL. Trimming removed 0 bases from V and 3 bases from J, with 12 bases in between. CDR3 loop: CASSQDLGGVYEQYF. The CDR3, as DNA: TGCGCCAGCAGCCAAGATCTAGGCGGGGTCTACGAGCAGTACTTC.

This clonotype has at least ten counts. This chain links TRBV12-3 or TRBV12-4 with TRBJ2-2, with D tentatively TRBD2 (6 bases). This CDR3 comprises 14 residues. The V end was cut by 7 bases, the J end by 4 bases, with 13 bases between. CDR3 sequence: CASIHGSGTGELFF. The CDR3 DNA reads as TGTGCCAGCATTCACGGGAGTGGCACCGGGGAGCTGTTTTTT.

This clonotype was seen ten or more times. This chain links TRBV12-3 or TRBV12-4 with TRBJ1-5; tentative D call: TRBD1 (6 bases). The length of the CDR3 is 14 residues. V was trimmed by 1 base and J by 4 bases, leaving 8 bases between them. The CDR3 reads CASSLEGGNQPQHF. The DNA of the CDR3 is TGTGCCAGCAGTTTAGAAGGGGGTAATCAGCCCCAGCATTTT.

This clonotype was counted only a few times. The rearrangement uses TRBV18 and TRBJ2-7; no definite D call. The CDR3 is 12 amino acids. The V gene's germline CDR1 is KGHSH and CDR2 LQKENI. The V end was cut by 8 bases, the J end by 7 bases, with 15 bases between. The CDR3 bases are TGTGCCAGCGCAAAGCGTCTGTGGGAGCAGTACTTC. Protein: CASAKRLWEQYF.

The table lists this clonotype with a few counts. A much larger clone differs from this one at a single base, so this may be a read error. V gene TRBV11-1 combines with J gene TRBJ2-7; possibly TRBD2 for D (6 bases). The germline V gene encodes CDR1 SGHAT and CDR2 FQDESV (reference sequence). The CDR3 runs 16 residues. In nucleotides, the CDR3 is TGTGCCATCAGCTTAGCGGAAGGGAAATTCAACTACGAGCAGTACTTC. This sequence encodes CAISLAEGKFNYEQYF.

This clonotype was recorded at least ten times. The chain combines TRBV20-1 with TRBJ2-5, with a tentative D call TRBD1 (5 bases). V lost 7 bases to trimming and J lost 4 bases, with 16 bases between them. The CDR3 runs 13 residues. Germline CDR1 reads DFQATT; CDR2 reads SNEGSKA (reference sequence). CDR3 nucleotides: TGCAGTGTCGCCGGCAGGGTTGGAGAGACCCAGTACTTC. Protein: CSVAGRVGETQYF.

This clonotype was detected ten times or more. The J gene is TRBJ1-2, the V gene TRBV28, with D unresolved. CDR1 is MDHEN and CDR2 is SYDVKM in the germline V gene. This CDR3 spans 13 amino acids. Trimming took 1 base from V and 4 from J, leaving 7 bases between them. In DNA form, the CDR3 reads TGTGCCAGCAGTTTATATCTGAGCTATGGCTACACCTTC. Its translation is CASSLYLSYGYTF.

This clonotype was observed at least ten times. The rearrangement joins TRBV2 to TRBJ1-2, with D uncertain. V shed 6 bases and J shed 4 bases, with 9 bases lying between them. The CDR3 spans 12 residues. Germline V gene lookup returns CDR1 SNHLY and CDR2 FYNNEI. CDR3 sequence reads: CASRRFFYGYTF. CDR3 coding DNA: TGTGCCAGCAGACGCTTCTTCTATGGCTACACCTTC.

A few counts support this clonotype. J is TRBJ1-5 and V is TRBV12-3 or TRBV12-4, with D possibly being TRBD1 (5 bases). This CDR3 region has 17 residues. Trimming shortened V by 1 base and J by 1 base, and 14 bases separated the two germline ends. CDR3 amino acids: CASSLGVGQDSNQPQHF. The CDR3 bases are TGTGCCAGCAGTTTAGGAGTGGGGCAGGACAGCAATCAGCCCCAGCATTTT.

This clonotype was picked up many times. The chain couples TRBV9 to TRBJ1-3, with 8 positions matching TRBD1. The CDR3 totals 17 residues. Germline values: CDR1 SGDLS, CDR2 YYNGEE. J lost 2 bases, V lost 0 bases, and 7 bases had no gene match. The DNA for the CDR3 is TGTGCCAGCAGCGTAGAAGGGACAGGAGTGGCTGGAAACACCATATATTTT. Its translation: CASSVEGTGVAGNTIYF.

V and J are TRBV20-1 and TRBJ2-2, with 9 bases that match TRBD2. From germline, CDR1 is DFQATT and CDR2 SNEGSKA (reference sequence). This CDR3 comprises 18 residues. With 0 bases clipped from V and 2 bases from J, the junction kept 10 bases outside the gene matches. CDR3 sequence: CSARDHGSGSYNTGELFF. CDR3 nucleotide sequence: TGCAGTGCTAGAGATCATGGTAGCGGGAGTTATAACACCGGGGAGCTGTTTTTT.

This clonotype was observed many times. This chain connects TRBV6-5 to TRBJ2-7; no clear D. This CDR3 has 15 amino acids. V shed 1 base and J shed 5 bases, with 15 bases lying between them. In germline, CDR1 is MNHEY, CDR2 SVGAGI. The CDR3 DNA reads TGTGCCAGCAGTTACTATCTAGGAAGGAAGGACGAGCAGTACTTC. Its protein product is CASSYYLGRKDEQYF.

Ten or more counts support this clonotype. This sequence joins TRBV11-2 and TRBJ2-5; a weak D match, TRBD2 (6 bases). Trimming stripped 4 bases from V and 9 bases from J, with 12 bases between. CDR1 SGHAT and CDR2 FQNNGV come from the germline V gene. The CDR3 runs 12 residues. The CDR3, as DNA: TGTGCCAGCAGCTCCCAGTCTAGCGCCCAGTACTTC. Translating gives CASSSQSSAQYF.

This clonotype was seen at least ten times. The V gene is TRBV28, the J gene TRBJ2-5; no definite D call. The germline CDR1 and CDR2 sequences are MDHEN and SYDVKM. V was trimmed by 4 bases and J by 5 bases, leaving 23 bases between them. CDR3 size: 17 residues. The chain's CDR3 is CASSSSGWGRSQETQYF. CDR3 coding DNA: TGTGCCAGCAGTTCCTCGGGTTGGGGTAGGAGCCAGGAGACCCAGTACTTC.

This clonotype was detected ten times or more. The V and J genes are TRBV5-1 and TRBJ2-2; D not resolved. CDR3 size: 15 residues. With 0 bases removed from V and 6 bases from J, the gap between germline ends came to 12 bases. CDR1 and CDR2 from the germline V gene are SGHRS and YFSETQ. CDR3 DNA: TGCGCCAGCAGCTTGGACGGACGTGGTTCCGGGGAGCTGTTTTTT. Translated, it gives CASSLDGRGSGELFF.

This clonotype occurred many times. The chain is built from TRBV10-3 and TRBJ2-5, with TRBD1 identical over 9 bases. The germline CDR1 and CDR2 sequences are ENHRY and SYGVKD. The CDR3 extends over 14 amino acids. Trimming cost V 10 bases and J 5 bases; bases outside gene matches: 11. The CDR3 is CATSSGTGLETQYF. The CDR3 bases are TGTGCCACTAGCTCCGGGACAGGGTTGGAGACCCAGTACTTC.